A single sample gave rise to the 16 T cell receptor beta chains below, sequenced in a study of naive and memory T cell subsets. The library had UMIs added by 3' ligation of an oligonucleotide to TCR cDNA. Four PCR rounds used nested alpha and beta constant region primers plus the SP2 primer. TCRdb recomputed calls from the UMI-ligation and nested PCR reads with MiXCR, one row per CDR3 protein. The data contain some 26,000 distinct CDR3 sequences, around 4.9% of them singletons. Sequenced: blood. The receptors were gathered from an adult in good health.

This clonotype was counted at least ten times. The CDR3 nucleotides read TGTGCCACCAGTGCTACAGGGGGCGCCTGGGAGACCCAGTACTTC. Amino acids: CATSATGGAWETQYF. The V call is TRBV24-1, the J call TRBJ2-5, with 9 positions matching TRBD1. In germline, CDR1 is KGHDR, CDR2 SFDVKD. V gave up 5 bases and J gave up 5 bases; unmatched junction bases: 8. There are 15 residues in the CDR3.

This clonotype was found many times. The chain combines TRBV6-6 with TRBJ2-7; a weak D match, TRBD2 (6 bases). V was pared by 5 bases and J by 0 bases, with 17 bases between. The CDR3 length is 16 residues. Germline V gene data show CDR1 as MNHNY and CDR2 as SVGAGI (reference sequence). The CDR3 sequence is CASSLRLDPSSYEQYF. CDR3 coding DNA: TGTGCCAGCAGTCTCCGACTAGATCCGAGCTCCTACGAGCAGTACTTC.

This clonotype was recorded many times. The chain employs TRBV15 and TRBJ1-1; 8 nucleotides match TRBD1. V was clipped by 3 bases and J by 9 bases; unmatched bases: 12. The CDR3 length is 15 residues. Germline V gene data show CDR1 as LNHNV and CDR2 as YYDKDF (reference sequence). CDR3 loop: CATSREDRASMKAFF. CDR3 coding DNA: TGTGCCACCAGCAGGGAGGACAGGGCCTCGATGAAAGCTTTCTTT.

Ten or more counts support this clonotype. CDR3 in amino acids: CASSPAAPYEQYF. CDR3 bases: TGTGCCAGCAGCCCGGCGGCCCCCTACGAGCAGTACTTC. The chain recombines TRBV27 with TRBJ2-7; D gene ambiguous. The CDR3 runs 13 residues. With 6 bases removed from V and 2 bases from J, the gap between germline ends came to 11 bases. Germline CDR1 and CDR2: MNHEY and SMNVEV (reference sequence).

This clonotype was detected only a few times. This sequence joins TRBV10-3 and TRBJ2-7; 10 positions agree with TRBD2. Germline trimming cut 6 bases from V and 1 base from J; bases unmatched to any gene: 3. CDR3 length: 14 amino acids. Germline V lookup: CDR1 ENHRY, CDR2 SYGVKD. The CDR3 DNA follows: TGTGCCATCAGGGGACTAGCGAGTTCCTACGAGCAGTACTTC. Translation: CAIRGLASSYEQYF.

The chain is built from TRBV6-1 and TRBJ2-1, with a possible D match to TRBD1 (6 bases). The germline gives CDR1 MNHNS, CDR2 SASEGT. The V end was cut by 3 bases, the J end by 2 bases, with 14 bases between. CDR3 length: 16 amino acids. CDR3 residues: CASSDGTHQPYNEQFF. The CDR3 nucleotides are TGTGCCAGCAGTGATGGGACACATCAACCCTACAATGAGCAGTTCTTC.

The table lists this clonotype with a few counts. V is TRBV4-1 and J is TRBJ2-3; TRBD2 agrees at 15 bases. The CDR3 loop spans 13 amino acids. Germline CDR1 is MGHRA and CDR2 is YSYEKL. Unmatched junction bases numbered 5, after V lost 5 bases and J lost 14 bases. The CDR3 sequence is CASSWTSGRDLYF. The CDR3 coding sequence is TGCGCCAGCAGCTGGACTAGCGGGAGGGATCTGTATTTT.

In its sample, this clonotype was seen many times. The chain uses TRBV12-3 or TRBV12-4 and TRBJ2-1; possibly TRBD1 or TRBD2 for D (5 bases each). The CDR3 is 15 residues long. V was shortened by 2 bases and J by 3 bases, with 11 bases between the two germline ends. The CDR3 DNA is TGTGCCAGCAGTTTAACCCGGGACGGCTACAATGAGCAGTTCTTC. Translated, it gives CASSLTRDGYNEQFF.

CDR3 DNA sequence: TGTGCCAGCCGCTCACCGGTCGGTGGCTACACCTTC. It yields the protein CASRSPVGGYTF. V is TRBV2 and J is TRBJ1-2; no firm D call. Germline CDR1 is SNHLY and CDR2 is FYNNEI. Trimming left V 8 bases short and J 7 bases short, with 14 bases between. The CDR3 loop spans 12 amino acids.

The gene calls are TRBV6-2 or TRBV6-3 and TRBJ1-2; TRBD1 matches at 8 bases. Germline CDR1 reads MNHEY; CDR2 reads SVGEGT. V was pared by 1 base and J by 2 bases, with 3 bases of the junction left unmatched. The CDR3 length is 15 residues. CDR3: CASSYLRTGNYGYTF. In DNA form, the CDR3 reads TGTGCCAGCAGTTACTTAAGGACAGGGAACTATGGCTACACCTTC.

Only a few counts were recorded for this clonotype. This chain uses TRBV19 with TRBJ1-1; the D is unclear. Germline assignment: CDR1 LNHDA and CDR2 SQIVND (reference sequence). Trimming took off 5 bases at V and 0 bases at J, with 10 bases between the two ends. The CDR3 length is 14 residues. The chain's CDR3 is CASSAGVMNTEAFF. The DNA for the CDR3 is TGTGCCAGTAGTGCCGGGGTGATGAACACTGAAGCTTTCTTT.

This clonotype was observed at least ten times. The CDR3 spells CAISAGRSSSYEQYF. The CDR3 nucleotides are TGTGCCATCAGCGCGGGACGGTCAAGCTCCTACGAGCAGTACTTC. V usage is TRBV10-3 and J usage is TRBJ2-7; possible D gene TRBD2, 6 bases. Trimming cost V 6 bases and J 0 bases, with 15 bases left between them. The CDR3 consists of 15 residues. Germline CDR1 is ENHRY and CDR2 is SYGVKD.

This clonotype was detected many times. This chain links TRBV7-2 with TRBJ1-6, with D maybe TRBD1 (6 bases). The germline gives CDR1 SGHTA, CDR2 FQGNSA. Trimming removed 0 bases at V and 12 bases at J, with 15 bases between. The CDR3 is 15 amino acids. CDR3 loop: CASSLATGKGLPLHF. CDR3 bases: TGTGCCAGCAGCTTAGCCACAGGGAAGGGTTTACCCCTCCACTTT.

There are a few counts of this clonotype. The CDR3 DNA is TGTGCCAGTAGTGTGGGACTAGCGGGAGCATGGGAGCAGTTCTTC. It yields the protein CASSVGLAGAWEQFF. The chain employs TRBV19 and TRBJ2-1; TRBD2 matches at 14 bases. Unmatched junction bases numbered 7, after V lost 5 bases and J lost 10 bases. CDR1 and CDR2 from the germline V gene are LNHDA and SQIVND (reference sequence). The CDR3 extends over 15 amino acids.

This clonotype rates as medium-sized (0.01 to 0.1%). V and J are TRBV18 and TRBJ1-4; D remains unclear. Germline-derived CDR1 and CDR2 are KGHSH and LQKENI. The V end lost 2 bases, the J end lost 2 bases, and 6 bases lay between the germline ends. The CDR3 is 14 residues long. CDR3 sequence reads: CASSPGVTNEKLFF. The CDR3 DNA sequence: TGTGCCAGCTCACCAGGGGTCACTAATGAAAAACTGTTTTTT.

In regard to this clonotype: One base away lies a much larger clone, so this may be a sequencing read error. V is TRBV6-5 and J is TRBJ1-5, with 8 nucleotides matching TRBD1. Germline V lookup: CDR1 MNHEY, CDR2 SVGAGI. The CDR3 is made up of 16 amino acids. The DNA for the CDR3 is TGTGCCAGCAGTTACTCGCGGACAGGGAGCAATCAGCCCCAGAATTTT. Its translation is CASSYSRTGSNQPQNF.